This T cell receptor (beta chain) was identified during a study of blood T cell repertoires in COVID-19. Whole-study context: Samples came from the United States, Italy and Spain, spanning acute and convalescent COVID-19. T cells, B-cell-depleted T cells, or PBMCs provided the cDNA or gDNA that served as material.

Under the authors' procedure: Amplification from reference gene primers served as the basis for estimated nucleated cell counts. TCRdb keeps only in-frame clones here, not all; method: immunoSEQ multiplex PCR. That table gives V, J and clone size, and the DNA gave D and trimming. The sample comprises about 130,000 clones, approximately 90% of which are singletons, and 10% to 13% rests with the top ten. CDR1 is ENHRY, CDR2 SYGVKD, per germline. The V end was cut by 5 bases, the J end by 4 bases, with 20 bases between. CDR3 length: 16 residues. The gene calls are TRBV10-3 and TRBJ1-1; D possibly corresponds to TRBD1 (5 bases). This receptor was taken from a man aged 50 to 60 with acute or convalescent COVID-19. Sequencing used peripheral blood. CDR3 coding DNA: TGTGCCATCAGTCCAAGTGGGGCAGGATCGGGCACTGAAGCTTTCTTT. Translated, it gives CAISPSGAGSGTEAFF.